This T cell receptor (beta chain) was identified during a study of T cell repertoires in cytomegalovirus infection. Looking at the study overall: In the study, CMV epitopes included recently identified HLA-C-restricted and well-studied HLA-B-restricted ones. Evidence of both CMV infection and a matching HLA type came from public TCR beta signatures.

In the case of this clonotype: The target antigen is unknown.

This CDR3 is built from 18 residues. CDR1 is SQVTM and CDR2 is ANQGSEA in the germline V gene. V dropped 3 bases and J dropped 0; count of bases not matched to a gene: 11. Regarding the study as a whole: The ex vivo response showed dominance by HLA-C-restricted CMV-specific TCR beta clonotypes. Identification of carriers of CMV plus the relevant HLA was achieved through cumulative public TCR beta family frequency.

TCRdb ran MiXCR on the reads and lists one entry per CDR3 protein. The sample gives 900,000 to 950,000 distinct CDR3 sequences, 30% to 40% of which show up once; roughly 13% is in the top ten. The source of this sequence is a human donor in good health (CMV status not recorded). Some clones in this sample may be carry-over from other donors' samples. The chain uses TRBV29-1 and TRBJ2-6; 7 nucleotides line up with TRBD2. This specimen was cultured CD8+ T cells from PBMCs, taken from culture after CMV antigen stimulation. The CDR3: CSVDGRTPQGSGANVLTF. CDR3 nucleotides: TGCAGCGTTGACGGGAGGACCCCACAAGGCTCTGGGGCCAACGTCCTGACTTTC. Together with reference TRBV29-1 and TRBJ2-6, the CDR3 gives the full variable domain: SAVISQKPSRDICQRGTSLTIQCQVDSQVTMMFWYRQQPGQSLTLIATANQGSEATYESGFVIDKFPISRPNLTFSTLTVSNMSPEDSSIYLCSVDGRTPQGSGANVLTFGAGSRLTVL.